The rows below give T cell receptor beta chains drawn from one sample of a study of T-cell memory formation after mild COVID-19. TCRdb re-analysed the 5' RACE reads in MiXCR, keeping a single row per CDR3 protein. The data hold around 300,000 distinct CDR3 sequences, with about a sixth observed a single time. The source material was PBMCs or a T cell subset sorted from them (not recorded which). Receptors were obtained from a man in his late teens or twenties who had mild COVID-19 (a few samples of this study predate the infection). Cell type and time point are not known. The CDR3 runs from the conserved cysteine through the conserved F or W.

v_gene: TRBV7-2; j_gene: TRBJ1-1; CDR3aa: CASVPGSMNTEAFF
v_gene: TRBV12-3/TRBV12-4; j_gene: TRBJ2-5; CDR3aa: CASSSTGLAGLQETQYF
v_gene: TRBV7-9; j_gene: TRBJ1-4; CDR3aa: CASSRDSLLGKLFF
v_gene: TRBV5-1; j_gene: TRBJ2-1; CDR3aa: CASSATGRRDNEQFF
v_gene: TRBV5-6; j_gene: TRBJ2-2; CDR3aa: CASSLAESISANTGELFF
v_gene: TRBV6-5; j_gene: TRBJ1-5; CDR3aa: CASSRTGGPTSNQPQHF
v_gene: TRBV7-9; j_gene: TRBJ1-3; CDR3aa: CASSPAGGRSGNTIYF
v_gene: TRBV7-9; j_gene: TRBJ1-3; CDR3aa: CASSRTGAGNTIYF
v_gene: TRBV15; j_gene: TRBJ2-5; CDR3aa: CATSTRRDQETQYF
v_gene: TRBV4-1; j_gene: TRBJ2-2; CDR3aa: CASSQDSELIF
v_gene: TRBV7-9; j_gene: TRBJ1-4; CDR3aa: CASSPGHLSANEKLFF
v_gene: TRBV4-3; j_gene: TRBJ2-1; CDR3aa: CASSQDLLGHNEQFF
v_gene: TRBV5-4; j_gene: TRBJ1-4; CDR3aa: CASSLTRGGGEKLFF
v_gene: TRBV5-6; j_gene: TRBJ2-7; CDR3aa: CASSEELSWGEQYF
v_gene: TRBV3-1; j_gene: TRBJ2-7; CDR3aa: CASSPNRGYEQYF
v_gene: TRBV6-6; j_gene: TRBJ2-1; CDR3aa: CASSYFDPGGRDEQFF
v_gene: TRBV5-1; j_gene: TRBJ1-6; CDR3aa: CASSLGQGLNSPLHF
v_gene: TRBV12-3/TRBV12-4; j_gene: TRBJ2-2; CDR3aa: CASSPGGGNTGELFF
v_gene: TRBV7-6; j_gene: TRBJ2-2; CDR3aa: CASSSRTGGLAGTGELFF
v_gene: TRBV5-5; j_gene: TRBJ2-4; CDR3aa: CASSLVGGGIINIQYF
v_gene: TRBV11-2; j_gene: TRBJ1-3; CDR3aa: CASSSGQDAGNTIYF
v_gene: TRBV29-1; j_gene: TRBJ2-1; CDR3aa: CSVLAEVSSYNEQFF
v_gene: TRBV4-1; j_gene: TRBJ1-2; CDR3aa: CASSQDPDRGYGYTF
v_gene: TRBV23-1; j_gene: TRBJ2-3; CDR3aa: CVIPLGQSSDTQYF
v_gene: TRBV5-6; j_gene: TRBJ1-1; CDR3aa: CASSLAGRRTEAFF
v_gene: TRBV6-1; j_gene: TRBJ1-2; CDR3aa: CASSVIQGSRGYTF
v_gene: TRBV9; j_gene: TRBJ2-6; CDR3aa: CASSVGTSGALGANVLTF
v_gene: TRBV7-2; j_gene: TRBJ1-5; CDR3aa: CASSYQGNQPQHF
v_gene: TRBV12-3/TRBV12-4; j_gene: TRBJ1-4; CDR3aa: CASTLTRGGGDEKLFF
v_gene: TRBV5-1; j_gene: TRBJ2-3; CDR3aa: CASSLGYRGGADTQYF
v_gene: TRBV6-5; j_gene: TRBJ1-1; CDR3aa: CASSYSRDNTEAFF
v_gene: TRBV6-5; j_gene: TRBJ1-2; CDR3aa: CASSTLEADGGYTF
v_gene: TRBV4-3; j_gene: TRBJ2-5; CDR3aa: CASSQGTGPKETQYF
v_gene: TRBV27; j_gene: TRBJ1-5; CDR3aa: CASSSHSGSGNQPQHF
v_gene: TRBV7-2; j_gene: TRBJ2-1; CDR3aa: CASSPWAAVSYNEQFF
v_gene: TRBV11-2; j_gene: TRBJ1-1; CDR3aa: CASSIWMGPGPLLMNTEAFF
v_gene: TRBV6-5; j_gene: TRBJ2-2; CDR3aa: CASSYSAGRVAGELFF
v_gene: TRBV20-1; j_gene: TRBJ2-5; CDR3aa: CSARDIRGKETQYF
v_gene: TRBV4-3; j_gene: TRBJ1-1; CDR3aa: CASSQDWGTGLNTEAFF
v_gene: TRBV20-1; j_gene: TRBJ1-2; CDR3aa: CSARPGTSNYGYTF
v_gene: TRBV4-1; j_gene: TRBJ2-3; CDR3aa: CASSQYRTGGDTDTQYF
v_gene: TRBV28; j_gene: TRBJ2-1; CDR3aa: CASGGTGDNEQFF
v_gene: TRBV13; j_gene: TRBJ2-2; CDR3aa: CASSPGLAGGPRMAGELFF
v_gene: TRBV6-6; j_gene: TRBJ2-3; CDR3aa: CASGLAGTQYF
v_gene: TRBV29-1; j_gene: TRBJ2-7; CDR3aa: CSVEGQTYEQYF
v_gene: TRBV6-4; j_gene: TRBJ2-2; CDR3aa: CASSEKGGGGELFF
v_gene: TRBV6-5; j_gene: TRBJ1-6; CDR3aa: CASSQGFASPLHF
v_gene: TRBV5-1; j_gene: TRBJ2-5; CDR3aa: CASSPGRAETQYF
v_gene: TRBV4-3; j_gene: TRBJ2-1; CDR3aa: CASSQDRGLYVEQFF
v_gene: TRBV15; j_gene: TRBJ1-1; CDR3aa: CATSRVRRLITEAFF
v_gene: TRBV29-1; j_gene: TRBJ1-1; CDR3aa: CSVWTGNPEAFF
v_gene: TRBV28; j_gene: TRBJ2-7; CDR3aa: CASSPAGYEQYF
v_gene: TRBV5-5; j_gene: TRBJ2-2; CDR3aa: CASSLWTGELFF
v_gene: TRBV4-2; j_gene: TRBJ2-7; CDR3aa: CASSQVFGAGGYEQYF
v_gene: TRBV5-6; j_gene: TRBJ2-1; CDR3aa: CASSLGGPRSYNEQFF